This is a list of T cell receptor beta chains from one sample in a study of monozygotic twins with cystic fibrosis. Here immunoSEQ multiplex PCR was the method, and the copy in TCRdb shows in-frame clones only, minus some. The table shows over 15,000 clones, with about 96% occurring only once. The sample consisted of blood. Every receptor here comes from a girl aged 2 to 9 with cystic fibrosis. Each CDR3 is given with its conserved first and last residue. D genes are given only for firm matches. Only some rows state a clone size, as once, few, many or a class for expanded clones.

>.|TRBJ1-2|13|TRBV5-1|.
TGCGCCAGCAGCTCAAATGGGGGTCATGGCTACACCTTC
CASSSNGGHGYTF
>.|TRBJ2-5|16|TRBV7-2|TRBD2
TGTGCCAGCAGCACGCGTAGCGGGGGGCTCGAAGAGACCCAGTACTTC
CASSTRSGGLEETQYF
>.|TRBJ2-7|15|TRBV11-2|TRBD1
TGTGCCAGCAGCTTTAGTGGGGACAGAAGCTACGAGCAGTACTTC
CASSFSGDRSYEQYF
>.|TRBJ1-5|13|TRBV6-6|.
TGTGCCAGCAGCCGGGACGTCCGTCAGCCCCAGCATTTT
CASSRDVRQPQHF
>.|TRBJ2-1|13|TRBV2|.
TGTGCCAGTTTGGGAGCGCCTAACAATGAGCAGTTCTTC
CASLGAPNNEQFF
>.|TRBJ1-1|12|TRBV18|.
TGTGCCAGCTCACCACGGGCCTTTGAAGCTTTCTTT
CASSPRAFEAFF
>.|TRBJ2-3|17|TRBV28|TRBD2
TGTGCCAGCAGTTTGACGGGAGGACTACTTAGCACAGATACGCAGTATTTT
CASSLTGGLLSTDTQYF
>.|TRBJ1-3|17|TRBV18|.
TGTGCCAGCTCACCATCCTTGGGGACTTTCTCTGGAAACACCATATATTTT
CASSPSLGTFSGNTIYF
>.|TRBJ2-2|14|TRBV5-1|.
TGCGCCAGCAGTCAAACAACGAACACCGGGGAGCTGTTTTTT
CASSQTTNTGELFF
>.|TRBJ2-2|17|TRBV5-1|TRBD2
TGCGCCAGCAGCTTTTCTAGCGGGGGGGCCAGCACCGGGGAGCTGTTTTTT
CASSFSSGGASTGELFF
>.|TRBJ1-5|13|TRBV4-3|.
TGCGCCAGCAGCCAAGGACAGAATCAGCCCCAGCATTTT
CASSQGQNQPQHF
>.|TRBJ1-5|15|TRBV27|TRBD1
TGTGCCAGCAGTTTTCTAGGGACAGATAATCAGCCCCAGCATTTT
CASSFLGTDNQPQHF
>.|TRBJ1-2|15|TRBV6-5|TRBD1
TGTGCCAGCAGTACAGGACAGGGGACTGCCTATGGCTACACCTTC
CASSTGQGTAYGYTF
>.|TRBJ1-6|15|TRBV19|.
TGTGCCAGTAGTATCTTTAGCGGGAGGAATTCACCCCTCCACTTT
CASSIFSGRNSPLHF
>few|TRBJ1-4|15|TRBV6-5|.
TGTGCCAACAAAAAAGGCGGCGGACTGGATGAAAAACTGTTTTTT
CANKKGGGLDEKLFF
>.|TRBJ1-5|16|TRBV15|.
TGTGCCACCAGCAGGGCGGGGAACGGTAACAATCAGCCCCAGCATTTT
CATSRAGNGNNQPQHF
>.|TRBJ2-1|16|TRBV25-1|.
TGTGCCAGCAGTGCCTCAACGGAGGGGGGTTACAATGAGCAGTTCTTC
CASSASTEGGYNEQFF
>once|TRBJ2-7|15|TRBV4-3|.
TGCGCCAGCAGCCAAGTGCCGGCCCGTTGGGACGAGCAGTACTTC
CASSQVPARWDEQYF
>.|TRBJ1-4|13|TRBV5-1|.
TGCGCCAGCAGCTTGGACGGTAATGAAAAACTGTTTTTT
CASSLDGNEKLFF